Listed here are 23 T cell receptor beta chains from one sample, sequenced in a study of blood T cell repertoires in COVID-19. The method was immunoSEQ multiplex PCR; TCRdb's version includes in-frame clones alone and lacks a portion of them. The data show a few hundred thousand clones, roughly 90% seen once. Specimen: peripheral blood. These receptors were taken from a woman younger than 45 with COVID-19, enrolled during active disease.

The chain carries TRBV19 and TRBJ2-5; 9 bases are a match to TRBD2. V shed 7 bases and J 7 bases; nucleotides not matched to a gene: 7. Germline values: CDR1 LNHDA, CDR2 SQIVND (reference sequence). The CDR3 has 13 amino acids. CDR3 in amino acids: CASKKRGEGTQYF. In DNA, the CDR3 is TGTGCCAGTAAGAAGCGGGGGGAAGGGACCCAGTACTTC.

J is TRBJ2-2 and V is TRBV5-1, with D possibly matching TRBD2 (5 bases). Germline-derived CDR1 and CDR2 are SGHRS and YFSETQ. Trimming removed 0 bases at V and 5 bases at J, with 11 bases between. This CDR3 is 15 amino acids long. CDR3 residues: CASSLAGVGTGELFF. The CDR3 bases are TGCGCCAGCAGCTTGGCCGGGGTCGGGACCGGGGAGCTGTTTTTT.

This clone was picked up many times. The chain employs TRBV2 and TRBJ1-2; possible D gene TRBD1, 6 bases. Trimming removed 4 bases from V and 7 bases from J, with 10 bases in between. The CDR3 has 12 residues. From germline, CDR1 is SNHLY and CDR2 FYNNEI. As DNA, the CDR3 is TGTGCCAGCAGTGGGGAACAGGGTGGCTACACCTTC. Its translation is CASSGEQGGYTF.

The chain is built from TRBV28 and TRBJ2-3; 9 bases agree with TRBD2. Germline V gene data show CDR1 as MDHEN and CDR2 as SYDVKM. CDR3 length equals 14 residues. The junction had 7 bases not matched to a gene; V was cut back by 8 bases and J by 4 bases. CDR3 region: CASLWRGGPDTQYF. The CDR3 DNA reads TGTGCCAGCCTCTGGCGGGGGGGCCCAGATACGCAGTATTTT.

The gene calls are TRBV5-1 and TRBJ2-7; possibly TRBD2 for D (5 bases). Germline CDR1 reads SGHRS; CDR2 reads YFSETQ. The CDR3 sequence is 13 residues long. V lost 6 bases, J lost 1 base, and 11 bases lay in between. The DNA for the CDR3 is TGCGCCAGCACGGTCCGGGGATCCTACGAGCAGTACTTC. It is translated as CASTVRGSYEQYF. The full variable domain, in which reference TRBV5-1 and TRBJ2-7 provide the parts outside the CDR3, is KAGVTQTPRYLIKTRGQQVTLSCSPISGHRSVSWYQQTPGQGLQFLFEYFSETQRNKGNFPGRFSGRQFSNSRSEMNVSTLELGDSALYLCASTVRGSYEQYFGPGTRLTVT.

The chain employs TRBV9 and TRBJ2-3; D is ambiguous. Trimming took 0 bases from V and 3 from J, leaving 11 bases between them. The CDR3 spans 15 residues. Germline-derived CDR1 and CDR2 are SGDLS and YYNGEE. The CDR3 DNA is TGTGCCAGCAGCGTAGGTCGTAAGAGAACAGATACGCAGTATTTT. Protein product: CASSVGRKRTDTQYF. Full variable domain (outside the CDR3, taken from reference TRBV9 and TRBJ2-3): DSGVTQTPKHLITATGQRVTLRCSPRSGDLSVYWYQQSLDQGLQFLIQYYNGEERAKGNILERFSAQQFPDLHSELNLSSLELGDSALYFCASSVGRKRTDTQYFGPGTRLTVL.

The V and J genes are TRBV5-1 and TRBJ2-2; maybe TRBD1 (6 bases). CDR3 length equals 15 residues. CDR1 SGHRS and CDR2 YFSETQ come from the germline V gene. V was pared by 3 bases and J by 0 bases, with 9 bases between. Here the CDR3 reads CASSSTGANTGELFF. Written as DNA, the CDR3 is TGCGCCAGCAGCTCGACAGGAGCGAACACCGGGGAGCTGTTTTTT. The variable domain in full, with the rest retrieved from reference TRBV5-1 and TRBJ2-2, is KAGVTQTPRYLIKTRGQQVTLSCSPISGHRSVSWYQQTPGQGLQFLFEYFSETQRNKGNFPGRFSGRQFSNSRSEMNVSTLELGDSALYLCASSSTGANTGELFFGEGSRLTVL.

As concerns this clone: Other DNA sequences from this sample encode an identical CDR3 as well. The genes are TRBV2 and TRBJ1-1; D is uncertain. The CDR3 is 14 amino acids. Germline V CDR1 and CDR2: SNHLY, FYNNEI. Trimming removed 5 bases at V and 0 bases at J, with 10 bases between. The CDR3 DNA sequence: TGTGCCAGCAGTCTTGGGCAGATGAACACTGAAGCTTTCTTT. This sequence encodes CASSLGQMNTEAFF.

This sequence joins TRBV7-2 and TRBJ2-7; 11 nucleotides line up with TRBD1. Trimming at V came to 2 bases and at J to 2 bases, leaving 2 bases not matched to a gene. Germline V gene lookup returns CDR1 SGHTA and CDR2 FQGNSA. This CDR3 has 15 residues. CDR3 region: CASSLRTGGTYEQYF. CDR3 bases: TGTGCCAGCAGCTTACGGACAGGGGGCACCTACGAGCAGTACTTC.

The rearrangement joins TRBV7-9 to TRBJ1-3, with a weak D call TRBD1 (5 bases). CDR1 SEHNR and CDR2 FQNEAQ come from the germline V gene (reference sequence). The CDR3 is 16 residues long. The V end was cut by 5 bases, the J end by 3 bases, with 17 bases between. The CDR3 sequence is CASSTPTVLLGNTIYF. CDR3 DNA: TGTGCCAGCAGCACTCCGACAGTTCTCCTTGGAAACACCATATATTTT.

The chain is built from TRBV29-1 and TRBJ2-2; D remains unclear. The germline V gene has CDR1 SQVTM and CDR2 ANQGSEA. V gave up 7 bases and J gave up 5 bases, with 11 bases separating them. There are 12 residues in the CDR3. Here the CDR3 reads CSGMRWTGELFF. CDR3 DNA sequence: TGCAGCGGCATGCGCTGGACCGGGGAGCTGTTTTTT.

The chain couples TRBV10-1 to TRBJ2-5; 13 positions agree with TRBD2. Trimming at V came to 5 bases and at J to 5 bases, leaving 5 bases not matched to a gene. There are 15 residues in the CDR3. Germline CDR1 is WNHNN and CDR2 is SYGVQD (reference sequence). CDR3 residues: CASSKGLAGVETQYF. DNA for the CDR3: TGCGCCAGCAGTAAAGGACTAGCGGGGGTGGAGACCCAGTACTTC.

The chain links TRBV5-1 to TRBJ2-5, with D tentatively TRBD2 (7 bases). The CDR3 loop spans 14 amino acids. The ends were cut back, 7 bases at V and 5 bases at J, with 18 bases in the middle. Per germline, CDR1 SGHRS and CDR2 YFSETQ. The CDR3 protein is CASSPERGGETQYF. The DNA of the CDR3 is TGCGCCAGCTCCCCGGAGAGGGGGGGCGAGACCCAGTACTTC.

For the CDR3, the DNA is TGTGCCAGTAGTATAGACAGGAACACTGAAGCTTTCTTT. This translates into CASSIDRNTEAFF. V and J are TRBV19 and TRBJ1-1; D uncertain. V was pared by 0 bases and J by 1 base, with 3 bases between. The CDR3 has 13 residues. Germline lookup yields CDR1 LNHDA and CDR2 SQIVND (reference sequence).

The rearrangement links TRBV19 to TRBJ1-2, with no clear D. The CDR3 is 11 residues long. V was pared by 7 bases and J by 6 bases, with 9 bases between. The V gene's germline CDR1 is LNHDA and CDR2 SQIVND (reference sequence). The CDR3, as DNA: TGTGCCAGTACTCGGGGTCATGGCTACACCTTC. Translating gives CASTRGHGYTF. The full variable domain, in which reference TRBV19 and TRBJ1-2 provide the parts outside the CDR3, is DGGITQSPKYLFRKEGQNVTLSCEQNLNHDAMYWYRQDPGQGLRLIYYSQIVNDFQKGDIAEGYSVSREKKESFPLTVTSAQKNPTAFYLCASTRGHGYTFGSGTRLTVV.

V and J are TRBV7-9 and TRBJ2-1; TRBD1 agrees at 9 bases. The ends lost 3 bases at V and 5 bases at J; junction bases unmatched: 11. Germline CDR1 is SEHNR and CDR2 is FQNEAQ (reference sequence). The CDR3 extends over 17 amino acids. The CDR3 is CASSLSVGTGLDNEQFF. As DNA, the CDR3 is TGTGCCAGCAGCTTGTCTGTAGGGACAGGGCTCGACAATGAGCAGTTCTTC.

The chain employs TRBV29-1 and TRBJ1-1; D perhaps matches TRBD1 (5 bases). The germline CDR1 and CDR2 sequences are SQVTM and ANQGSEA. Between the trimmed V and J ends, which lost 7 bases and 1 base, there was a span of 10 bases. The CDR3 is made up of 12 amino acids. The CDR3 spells CSAGTGNTEAFF. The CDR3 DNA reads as TGCAGCGCGGGGACGGGGAACACTGAAGCTTTCTTT.

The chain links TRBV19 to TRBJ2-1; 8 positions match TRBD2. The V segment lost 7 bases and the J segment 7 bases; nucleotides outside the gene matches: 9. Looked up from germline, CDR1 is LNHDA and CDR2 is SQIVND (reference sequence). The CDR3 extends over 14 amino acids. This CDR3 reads CASTAGGFINEQFF. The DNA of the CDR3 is TGTGCCAGTACCGCGGGGGGCTTCATAAATGAGCAGTTCTTC.

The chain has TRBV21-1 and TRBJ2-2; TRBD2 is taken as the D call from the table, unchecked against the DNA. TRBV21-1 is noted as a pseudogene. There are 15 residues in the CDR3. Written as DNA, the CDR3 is TGTGCCAGCAGCAAACGGAGGGAGGGCACCGGGGAGCTGTTTTTT. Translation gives CASSKRREGTGELFF.

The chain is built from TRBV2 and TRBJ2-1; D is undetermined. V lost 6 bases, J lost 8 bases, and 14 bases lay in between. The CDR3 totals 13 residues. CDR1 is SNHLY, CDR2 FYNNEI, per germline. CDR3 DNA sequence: TGTGCCAGCAGCGCTGAGGTGCGTGATGAGCAGTTCTTC. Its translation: CASSAEVRDEQFF.

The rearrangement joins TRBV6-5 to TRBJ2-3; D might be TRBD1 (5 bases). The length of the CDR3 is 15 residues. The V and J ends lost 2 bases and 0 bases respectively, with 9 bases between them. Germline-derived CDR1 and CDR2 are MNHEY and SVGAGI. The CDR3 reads CASSYDSSSTDTQYF. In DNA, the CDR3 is TGTGCCAGCAGTTACGACAGCTCTAGCACAGATACGCAGTATTTT.

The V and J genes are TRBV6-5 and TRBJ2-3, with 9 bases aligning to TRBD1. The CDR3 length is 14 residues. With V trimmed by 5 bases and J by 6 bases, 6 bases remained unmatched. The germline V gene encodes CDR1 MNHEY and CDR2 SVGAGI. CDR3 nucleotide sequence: TGTGCCAGCAGTCTAGACAGGGGGGACGATACGCAGTATTTT. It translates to CASSLDRGDDTQYF.

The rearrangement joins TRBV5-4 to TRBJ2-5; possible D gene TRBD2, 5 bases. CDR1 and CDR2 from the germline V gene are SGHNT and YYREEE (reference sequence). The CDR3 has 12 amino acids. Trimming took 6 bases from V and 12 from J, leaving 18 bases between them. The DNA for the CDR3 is TGTGCCAGCACCTCCCGAACGGGGTTTGAGTACTTC. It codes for CASTSRTGFEYF. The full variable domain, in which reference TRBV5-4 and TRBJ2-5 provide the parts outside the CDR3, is ETGVTQSPTHLIKTRGQQVTLRCSSQSGHNTVSWYQQALGQGPQFIFQYYREEENGRGNFPPRFSGLQFPNYSSELNVNALELDDSALYLCASTSRTGFEYFGPGTRLLVL.